This T cell receptor beta chain emerged from a study of CD8 T cells in ankylosing spondylitis. This clonotype occurred many times. Its antigen is still unknown. Findings of the study overall: Earlier studies detected some motif variants in reactive arthritis synovial fluid and blood. Within matched ankylosing spondylitis synovial fluid, disease-linked clones were reportedly significantly enriched. A TCR beta motif made of fewer than ten highly homologous variants seemed typical of ankylosing spondylitis blood.

V lost 3 bases and J 7 bases, leaving 12 bases between the germline ends. The CDR3 has 13 amino acids. TCRdb passed the 5' RACE reads through MiXCR, listing each CDR3 protein once. The data show about 90,000 distinct CDR3 sequences, with roughly 9% seen just once and over 25% held by the top ten. The chain employs TRBV12-3 or TRBV12-4 and TRBJ2-5, with D possibly being TRBD1 or TRBD2 (5 bases each). This clonotype was sampled from a male donor with ankylosing spondylitis. The sample consisted of blood, either unsorted or a sorted T cell fraction (not recorded which). The CDR3 region has the DNA TGTGCCAGCAGTTTGGGGCCTCGGGGGACCCAGTACTTC. This codes for CASSLGPRGTQYF.